This T cell receptor (beta chain) was recorded in a study of T cell responses to AZD1222 COVID-19 vaccine. The study, taken as a whole, reports: Nearly half of spike-specific TCRs reportedly target variant regions that are unmutated in the B.1.351 and B.1.1.7 variants. Repertoire sampling happened only post peak T cell response. Females outnumbered males among donors, who were mostly white British; clonal diversity was possibly underestimated.

Repertoires were generated with immunoSEQ multiplex PCR, while TCRdb's copy carries only in-frame clones and drops some. The sample yields about 85,000 clones, about 86% seen once. The table lists this clone with a few counts. No antigen is known for it. This specimen was peripheral blood, taken on day 0 of AZD1222 vaccination. The sequence derives from an adult in good health.

The chain's CDR3 is CASSLRLVNEQFF. The CDR3 nucleotides read TGTGCCAGCAGTTTACGACTAGTCAATGAGCAGTTCTTC. The chain combines TRBV28 with TRBJ2-1; D is possibly TRBD2 (6 bases). The ends were cut back, 2 bases at V and 6 bases at J, with 8 bases in the middle. CDR1 and CDR2 from the germline V gene are MDHEN and SYDVKM. CDR3 length equals 13 residues.